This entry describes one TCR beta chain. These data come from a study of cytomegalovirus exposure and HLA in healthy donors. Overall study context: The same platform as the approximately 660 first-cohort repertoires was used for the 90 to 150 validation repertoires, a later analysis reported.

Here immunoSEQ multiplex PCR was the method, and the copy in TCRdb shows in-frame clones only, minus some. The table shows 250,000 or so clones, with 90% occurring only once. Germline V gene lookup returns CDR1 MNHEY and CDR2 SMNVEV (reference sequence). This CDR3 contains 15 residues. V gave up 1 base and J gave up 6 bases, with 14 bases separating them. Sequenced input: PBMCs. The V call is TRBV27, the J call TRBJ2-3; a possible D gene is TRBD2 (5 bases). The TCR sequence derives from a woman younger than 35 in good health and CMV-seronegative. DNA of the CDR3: TGTGCCAGCAGTTTATTACTAGATGGTACCGATACGCAGTATTTT. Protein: CASSLLLDGTDTQYF.